This T cell receptor beta chain was recovered during a study of T cell responses to AZD1222 COVID-19 vaccine. Here immunoSEQ multiplex PCR was the method, and the copy in TCRdb shows in-frame clones only, minus some. The table includes approximately 180,000 clones, approximately 90% detected once. Germline assignment: CDR1 ENHRY and CDR2 SYGVKD. After removal of 0 bases from V and 1 base from J, the junction contained 17 bases not matched to a gene. The CDR3 length is 20 residues. Whole-study results and caveats: Most donors were white British and more were female, and clonal diversity was possibly underestimated.

A word on this clone: Its antigen is as yet unknown.

Sequenced material: peripheral blood, taken 28 days after the second dose of the MenACWY control vaccine. The clonotype was recovered from an adult who received the MenACWY meningococcal vaccine as a control. This chain joins TRBV10-3 and TRBJ2-5; TRBD2 matches 7 bases. Here the CDR3 DNA reads TGTGCCATCAGTGAGTCTGCCGGCGGGAAGGTAGCGGGCCTCCAAGAGACCCAGTACTTC. Translated: CAISESAGGKVAGLQETQYF.